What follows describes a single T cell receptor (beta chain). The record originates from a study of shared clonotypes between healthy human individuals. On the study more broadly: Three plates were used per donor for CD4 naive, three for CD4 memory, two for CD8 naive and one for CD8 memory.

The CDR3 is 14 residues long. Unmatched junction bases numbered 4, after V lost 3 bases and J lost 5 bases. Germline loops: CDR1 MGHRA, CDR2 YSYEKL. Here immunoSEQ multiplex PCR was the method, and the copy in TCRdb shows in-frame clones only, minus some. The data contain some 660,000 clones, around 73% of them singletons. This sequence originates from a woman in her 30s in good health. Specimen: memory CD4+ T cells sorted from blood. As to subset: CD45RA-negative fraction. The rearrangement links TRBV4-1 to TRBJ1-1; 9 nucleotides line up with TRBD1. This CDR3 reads CASSQNRGQTEAFF. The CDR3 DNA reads TGCGCCAGCAGCCAGAACAGGGGGCAAACTGAAGCTTTCTTT.